This T cell receptor (beta chain) stems from a study of OX40 agonist ivuxolimab in advanced cancers. About the study: Eligibility rules accepted prior anti-PD-1, anti-PD-L1 or anti-CTLA-4 therapy, and around 38% had some. Three patients got partial responses; one had hepatocellular carcinoma and two had cutaneous melanoma.

Clones were sequenced by immunoSEQ multiplex PCR, and TCRdb holds only the in-frame ones, with some missing. Of 55,000 to 80,000 clones in the sample, over 75% were seen once. The CDR3 covers 15 residues. J lost 4 bases, V lost 5 bases, and 10 bases had no gene match. CDR1 and CDR2 from the germline V gene are SEHNR and FQNEAQ (reference sequence). Patients with autoimmune history or systemic immunosuppression were excluded. This clone was detected only a few times. Sequencing used CD4+ or CD8+ T cells sorted from blood, obtained in a trial of the OX40 agonist ivuxolimab. The chain recombines TRBV7-9 with TRBJ1-2, with 7 bases fitting TRBD1. This TCR came from an adult with an advanced solid tumor such as melanoma, head and neck, liver or kidney cancer. DNA for the CDR3: TGTGCCAGCAGCCCCAGGGGGGCCATGGGCTATGGCTACACCTTC. Translation gives CASSPRGAMGYGYTF.